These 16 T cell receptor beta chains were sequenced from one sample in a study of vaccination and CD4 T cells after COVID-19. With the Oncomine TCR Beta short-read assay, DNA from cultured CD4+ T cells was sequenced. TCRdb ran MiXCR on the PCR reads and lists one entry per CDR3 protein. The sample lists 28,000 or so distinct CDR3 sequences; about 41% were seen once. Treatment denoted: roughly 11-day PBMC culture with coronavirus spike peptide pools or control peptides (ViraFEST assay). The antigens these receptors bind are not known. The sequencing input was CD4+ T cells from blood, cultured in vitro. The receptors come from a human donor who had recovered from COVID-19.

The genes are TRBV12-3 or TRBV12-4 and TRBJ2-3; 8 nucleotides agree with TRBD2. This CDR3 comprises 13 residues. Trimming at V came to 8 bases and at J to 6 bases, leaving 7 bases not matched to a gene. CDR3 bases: TGTGCCAGCCGACATAGCGGGAAGGATACGCAGTATTTT. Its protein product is CASRHSGKDTQYF.

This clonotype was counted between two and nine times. CDR3 DNA: TGTGCCAGCAGGGGTGGACTATCGAATGAGCAGTTCTTC. It yields the protein CASRGGLSNEQFF. This sequence joins TRBV28 and TRBJ2-1, with D maybe TRBD2 (6 bases). The CDR3 sequence is 13 residues long. CDR1 and CDR2 (germline): MDHEN, SYDVKM. The ends were cut back, 6 bases at V and 7 bases at J, with 13 bases in the middle.

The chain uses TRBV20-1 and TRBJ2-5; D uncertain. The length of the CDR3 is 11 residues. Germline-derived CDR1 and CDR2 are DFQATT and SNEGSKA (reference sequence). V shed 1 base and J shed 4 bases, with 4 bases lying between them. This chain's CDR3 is CSARAGETQYF. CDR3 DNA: TGCAGTGCTAGAGCCGGAGAGACCCAGTACTTC.

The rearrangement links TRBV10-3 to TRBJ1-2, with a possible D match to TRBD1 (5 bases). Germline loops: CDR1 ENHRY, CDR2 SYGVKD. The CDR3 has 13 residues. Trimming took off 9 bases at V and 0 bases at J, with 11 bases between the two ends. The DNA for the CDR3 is TGTGCCATGGGGGAGGGGTCTAACTATGGCTACACCTTC. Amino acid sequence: CAMGEGSNYGYTF.

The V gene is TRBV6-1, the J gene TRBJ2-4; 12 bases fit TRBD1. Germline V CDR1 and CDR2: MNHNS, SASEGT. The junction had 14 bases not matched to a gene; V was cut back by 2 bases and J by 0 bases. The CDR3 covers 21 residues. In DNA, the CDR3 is TGTGCCAGCAGTGAAAACGCGGTACGGGACAGGGGGCAAGAAGCCAAAAACATTCAGTACTTC. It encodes CASSENAVRDRGQEAKNIQYF.

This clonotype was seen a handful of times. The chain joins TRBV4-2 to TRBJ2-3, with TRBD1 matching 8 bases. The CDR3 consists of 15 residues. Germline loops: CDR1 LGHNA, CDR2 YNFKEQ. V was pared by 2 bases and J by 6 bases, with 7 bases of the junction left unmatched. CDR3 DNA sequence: TGTGCCAGCAGCCAAACCGACAGGGGTGGGGATACGCAGTATTTT. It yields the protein CASSQTDRGGDTQYF.

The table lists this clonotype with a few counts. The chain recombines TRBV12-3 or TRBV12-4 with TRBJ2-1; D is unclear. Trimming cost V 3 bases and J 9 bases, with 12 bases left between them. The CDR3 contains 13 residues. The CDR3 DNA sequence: TGTGCCAGCAGTTTGGCAGCTAGTCCTGAGCAGTTCTTC. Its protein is CASSLAASPEQFF.

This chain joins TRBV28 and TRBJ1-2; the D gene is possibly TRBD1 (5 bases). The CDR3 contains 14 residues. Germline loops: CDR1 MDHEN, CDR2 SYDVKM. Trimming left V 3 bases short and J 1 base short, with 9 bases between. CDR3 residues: CASSFHRINYGYTF. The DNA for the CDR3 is TGTGCCAGCAGTTTTCACAGGATTAACTATGGCTACACCTTC.

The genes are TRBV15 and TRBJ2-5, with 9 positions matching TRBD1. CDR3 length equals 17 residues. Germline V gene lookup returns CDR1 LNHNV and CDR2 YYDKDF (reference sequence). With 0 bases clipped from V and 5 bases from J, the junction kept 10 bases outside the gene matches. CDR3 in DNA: TGTGCCACCAGCAGAGAGGCGGGACAGGGTCAATTCGAGACCCAGTACTTC. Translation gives CATSREAGQGQFETQYF.

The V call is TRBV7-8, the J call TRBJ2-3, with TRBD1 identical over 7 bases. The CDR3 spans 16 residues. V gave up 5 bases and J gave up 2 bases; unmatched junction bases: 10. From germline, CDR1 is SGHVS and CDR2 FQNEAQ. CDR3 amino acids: CASSPTRQGPTDTQYF. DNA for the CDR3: TGTGCCAGCAGCCCGACCCGACAGGGTCCCACAGATACGCAGTATTTT.

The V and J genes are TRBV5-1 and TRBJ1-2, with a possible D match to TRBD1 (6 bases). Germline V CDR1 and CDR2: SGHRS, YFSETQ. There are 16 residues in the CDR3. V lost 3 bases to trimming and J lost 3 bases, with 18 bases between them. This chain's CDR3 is CASSYPGQLRDYGYTF. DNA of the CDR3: TGCGCCAGCAGCTACCCCGGACAGCTACGGGACTATGGCTACACCTTC.

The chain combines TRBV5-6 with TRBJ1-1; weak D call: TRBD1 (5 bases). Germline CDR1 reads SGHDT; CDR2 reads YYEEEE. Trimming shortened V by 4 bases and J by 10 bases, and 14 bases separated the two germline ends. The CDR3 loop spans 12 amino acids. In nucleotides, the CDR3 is TGTGCCAGCAGCGTCGAGGCAGGGAGAGCTTTCTTT. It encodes CASSVEAGRAFF.

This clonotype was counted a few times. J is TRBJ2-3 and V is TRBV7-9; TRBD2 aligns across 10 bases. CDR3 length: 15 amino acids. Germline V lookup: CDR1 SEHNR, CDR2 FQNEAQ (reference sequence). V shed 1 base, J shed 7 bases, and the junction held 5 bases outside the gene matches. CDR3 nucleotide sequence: TGTGCCAGCAGCTTAGGCCAGCGGGGGGGATATACGCAGTATTTT. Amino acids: CASSLGQRGGYTQYF.

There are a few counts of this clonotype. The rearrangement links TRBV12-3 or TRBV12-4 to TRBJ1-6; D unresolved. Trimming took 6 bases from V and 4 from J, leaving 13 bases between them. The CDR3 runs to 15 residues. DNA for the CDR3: TGTGCCAGCAGCCTCCTCGGCCCTTATAATTCACCCCTCCACTTT. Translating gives CASSLLGPYNSPLHF.

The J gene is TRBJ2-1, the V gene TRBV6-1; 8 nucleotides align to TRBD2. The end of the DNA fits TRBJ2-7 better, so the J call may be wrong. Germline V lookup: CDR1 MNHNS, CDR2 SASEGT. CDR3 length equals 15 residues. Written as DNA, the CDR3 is TGTGCCAGCAGTACCCCGATAGCGGGAATCTACGAGCAGTACTTC. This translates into CASSTPIAGIYEQYF.

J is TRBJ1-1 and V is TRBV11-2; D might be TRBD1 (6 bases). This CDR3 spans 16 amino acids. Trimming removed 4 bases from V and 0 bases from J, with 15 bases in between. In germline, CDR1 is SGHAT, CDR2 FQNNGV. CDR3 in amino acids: CASSYVWDTLNTEAFF. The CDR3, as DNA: TGTGCCAGCAGCTACGTATGGGACACTTTGAACACTGAAGCTTTCTTT.